This T cell receptor beta chain was retrieved from a study of blood T cell repertoires in COVID-19. Study as a whole: The analysed material was cDNA or gDNA that came from T cells, B-cell-depleted T cells, or PBMCs.

The assay was immunoSEQ multiplex PCR, and TCRdb's table has in-frame clones only and misses some. The sample lists about 380,000 clones, approximately 90% occurring once. The V and J ends lost 0 bases and 8 bases respectively, with 23 bases between them. CDR3 length: 18 residues. Germline V gene lookup returns CDR1 LGHNA and CDR2 YNFKEQ. Participants spanned ages roughly 18 to 90 years and resided in fewer than 30 US areas. The study assigned cohorts using participant-reported clinical history. This sequence originates from a woman aged 18 to 35 who had recovered from COVID-19. Source material: PBMCs or T cells enriched from blood (not recorded which). The chain joins TRBV4-2 to TRBJ2-1, with a weak D call TRBD2 (6 bases). The CDR3 bases are TGTGCCAGCAGCCAAGAGGTAGCGGACTACAGCCTTGGGGATGAGCAGTTCTTC. It yields the protein CASSQEVADYSLGDEQFF.